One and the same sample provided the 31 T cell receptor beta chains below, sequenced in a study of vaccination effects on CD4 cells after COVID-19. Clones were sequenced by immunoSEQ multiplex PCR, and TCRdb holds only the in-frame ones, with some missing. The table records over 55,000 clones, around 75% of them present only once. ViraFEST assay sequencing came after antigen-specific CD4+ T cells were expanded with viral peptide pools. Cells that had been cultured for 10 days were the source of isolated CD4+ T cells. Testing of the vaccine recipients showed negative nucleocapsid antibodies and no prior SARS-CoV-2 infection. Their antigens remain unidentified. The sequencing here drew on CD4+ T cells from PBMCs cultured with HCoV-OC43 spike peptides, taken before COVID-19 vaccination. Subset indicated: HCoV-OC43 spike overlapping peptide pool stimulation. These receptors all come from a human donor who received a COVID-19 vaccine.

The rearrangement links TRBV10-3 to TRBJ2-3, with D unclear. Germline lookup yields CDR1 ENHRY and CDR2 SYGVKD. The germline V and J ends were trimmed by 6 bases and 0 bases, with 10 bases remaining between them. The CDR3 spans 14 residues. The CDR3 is CAIRDSASTDTQYF. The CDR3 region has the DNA TGTGCCATCAGGGATAGTGCTAGCACAGATACGCAGTATTTT.

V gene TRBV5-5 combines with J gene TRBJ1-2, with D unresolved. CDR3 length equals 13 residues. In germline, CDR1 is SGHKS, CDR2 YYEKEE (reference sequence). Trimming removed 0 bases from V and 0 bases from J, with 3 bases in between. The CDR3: CASSLAANYGYTF. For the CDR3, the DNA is TGTGCCAGCAGCTTGGCCGCTAACTATGGCTACACCTTC.

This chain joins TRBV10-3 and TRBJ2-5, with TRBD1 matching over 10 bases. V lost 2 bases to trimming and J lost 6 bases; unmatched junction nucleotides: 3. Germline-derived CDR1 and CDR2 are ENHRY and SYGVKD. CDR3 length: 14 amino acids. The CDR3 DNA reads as TGTGCCATCAGTGAGAGGGGACAGGGGAAGACCCAGTACTTC. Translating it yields CAISERGQGKTQYF.

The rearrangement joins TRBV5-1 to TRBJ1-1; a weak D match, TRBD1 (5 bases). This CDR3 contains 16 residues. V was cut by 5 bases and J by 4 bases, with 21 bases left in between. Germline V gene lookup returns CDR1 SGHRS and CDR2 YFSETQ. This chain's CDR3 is CASRTAGGDRGTEAFF. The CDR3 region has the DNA TGCGCCAGCAGAACCGCCGGCGGGGACCGTGGCACTGAAGCTTTCTTT.

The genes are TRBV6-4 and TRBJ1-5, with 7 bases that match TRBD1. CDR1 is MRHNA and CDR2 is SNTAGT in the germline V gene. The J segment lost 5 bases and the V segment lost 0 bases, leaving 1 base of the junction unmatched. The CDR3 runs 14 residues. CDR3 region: CASSDSTGHQPQHF. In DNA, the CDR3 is TGTGCCAGCAGTGACTCGACAGGGCATCAGCCCCAGCATTTT.

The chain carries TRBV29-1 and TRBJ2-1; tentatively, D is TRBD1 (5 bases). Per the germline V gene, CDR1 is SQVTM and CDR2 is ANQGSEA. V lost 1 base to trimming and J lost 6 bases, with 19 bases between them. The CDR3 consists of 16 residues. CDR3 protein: CSVEGGRQGYRNEQFF. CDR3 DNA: TGCAGCGTTGAAGGGGGTAGGCAGGGTTATCGCAATGAGCAGTTCTTC.

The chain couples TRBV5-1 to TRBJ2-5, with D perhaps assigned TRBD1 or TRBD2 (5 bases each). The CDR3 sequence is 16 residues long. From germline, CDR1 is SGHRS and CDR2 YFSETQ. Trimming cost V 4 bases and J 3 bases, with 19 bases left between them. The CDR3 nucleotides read TGCGCCAGCAGCCCGGGACCAGAAAACATAAAAGAGACCCAGTACTTC. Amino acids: CASSPGPENIKETQYF.

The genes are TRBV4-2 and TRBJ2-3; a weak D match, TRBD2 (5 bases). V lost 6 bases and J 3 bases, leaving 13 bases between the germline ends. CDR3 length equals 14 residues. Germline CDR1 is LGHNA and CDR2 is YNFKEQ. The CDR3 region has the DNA TGTGCCAGCAGACCCCGGACTGGAACAGATACGCAGTATTTT. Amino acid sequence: CASRPRTGTDTQYF.

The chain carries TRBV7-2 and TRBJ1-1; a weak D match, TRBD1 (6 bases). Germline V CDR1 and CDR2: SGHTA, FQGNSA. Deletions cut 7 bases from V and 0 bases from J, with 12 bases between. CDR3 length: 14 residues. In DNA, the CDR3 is TGTGCCAGCACCCAGGGGATTTTGAACACTGAAGCTTTCTTT. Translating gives CASTQGILNTEAFF.

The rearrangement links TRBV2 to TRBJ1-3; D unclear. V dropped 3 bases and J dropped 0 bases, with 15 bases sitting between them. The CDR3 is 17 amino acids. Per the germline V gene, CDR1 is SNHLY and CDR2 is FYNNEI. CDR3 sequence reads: CASSEGEPKISGNTIYF. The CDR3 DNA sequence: TGTGCCAGCAGTGAGGGAGAGCCGAAAATCTCTGGAAACACCATATATTTT.

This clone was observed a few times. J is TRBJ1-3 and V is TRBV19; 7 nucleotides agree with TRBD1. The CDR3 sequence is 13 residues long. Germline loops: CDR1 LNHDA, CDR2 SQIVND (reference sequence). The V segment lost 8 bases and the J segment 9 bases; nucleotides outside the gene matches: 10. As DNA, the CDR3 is TGTGCCAGTCGACAGGGACCCCTTCGCACCATATATTTT. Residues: CASRQGPLRTIYF.

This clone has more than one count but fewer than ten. Here the CDR3 DNA reads TGTGCCAGCAGCCAGATTGTCCCTGAAGCTTTCTTT. Translating gives CASSQIVPEAFF. The chain employs TRBV12-3 or TRBV12-4 and TRBJ1-1; no clear D gene. V gave up 6 bases and J gave up 6 bases, with 11 bases separating them. This CDR3 has 12 residues.

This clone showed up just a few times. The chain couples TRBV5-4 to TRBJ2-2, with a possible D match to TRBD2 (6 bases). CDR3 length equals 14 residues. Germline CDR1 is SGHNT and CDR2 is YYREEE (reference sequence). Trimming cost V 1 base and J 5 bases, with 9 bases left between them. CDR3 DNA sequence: TGTGCCAGCAGCTTGATGCGGGATACCGGGGAGCTGTTTTTT. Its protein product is CASSLMRDTGELFF.

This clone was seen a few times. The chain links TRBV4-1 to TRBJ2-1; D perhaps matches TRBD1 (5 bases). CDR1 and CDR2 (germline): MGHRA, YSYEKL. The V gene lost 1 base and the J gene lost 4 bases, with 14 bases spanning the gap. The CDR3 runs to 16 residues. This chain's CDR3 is CASSQGWGGAYNEQFF. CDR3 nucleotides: TGCGCCAGCAGCCAAGGGTGGGGTGGGGCATACAATGAGCAGTTCTTC.

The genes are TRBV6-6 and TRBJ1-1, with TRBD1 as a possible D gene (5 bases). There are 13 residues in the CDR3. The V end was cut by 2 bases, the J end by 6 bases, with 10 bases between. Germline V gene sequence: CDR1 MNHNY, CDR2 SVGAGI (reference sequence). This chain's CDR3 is CASSYRGLAEAFF. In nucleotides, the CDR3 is TGTGCCAGCAGTTACAGGGGATTGGCTGAAGCTTTCTTT.

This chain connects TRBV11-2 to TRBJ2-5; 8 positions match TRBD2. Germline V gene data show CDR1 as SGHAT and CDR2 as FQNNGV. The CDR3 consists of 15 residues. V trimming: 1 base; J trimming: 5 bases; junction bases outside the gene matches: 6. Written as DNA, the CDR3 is TGTGCCAGCAGCTTAGCCGGACTAGCAGGGGAGACCCAGTACTTC. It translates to CASSLAGLAGETQYF.

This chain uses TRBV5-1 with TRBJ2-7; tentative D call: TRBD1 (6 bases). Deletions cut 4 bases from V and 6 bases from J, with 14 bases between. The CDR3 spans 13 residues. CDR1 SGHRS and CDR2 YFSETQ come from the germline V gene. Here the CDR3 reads CASSRDMGFEQYV. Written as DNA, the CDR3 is TGCGCCAGCAGCCGGGACATGGGTTTCGAGCAGTACGTC.

The CDR3 DNA sequence: TGTGCCAGCAGCCCTGCAGCGGGTCTTAACACCGGGGAGCTGTTTTTT. Amino acids: CASSPAAGLNTGELFF. The rearrangement links TRBV7-6 to TRBJ2-2; tentatively, D is TRBD2 (6 bases). The germline CDR1 and CDR2 sequences are SGHVS and FNYEAQ. Trimming left V 5 bases short and J 2 bases short, with 15 bases between. The CDR3 is 16 amino acids.

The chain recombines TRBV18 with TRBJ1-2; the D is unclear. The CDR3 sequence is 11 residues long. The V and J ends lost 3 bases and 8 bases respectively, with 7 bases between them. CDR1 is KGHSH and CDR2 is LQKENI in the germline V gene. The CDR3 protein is CASSPSRGYTF. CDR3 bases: TGTGCCAGCTCACCCTCACGAGGCTACACCTTC.

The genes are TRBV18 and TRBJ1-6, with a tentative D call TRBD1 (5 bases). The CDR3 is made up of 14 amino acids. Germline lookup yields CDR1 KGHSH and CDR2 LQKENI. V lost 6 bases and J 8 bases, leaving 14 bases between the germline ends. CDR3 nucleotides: TGTGCCAGCTCTCGCGGGACGGGGGATTCACCCCTCCACTTT. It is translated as CASSRGTGDSPLHF. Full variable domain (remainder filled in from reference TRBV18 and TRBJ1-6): NAGVMQNPRHLVRRRGQEARLRCSPMKGHSHVYWYRQLPEEGLKFMVYLQKENIIDESGMPKERFSAEFPKEGPSILRIQQVVRGDSAAYFCASSRGTGDSPLHFGNGTRLTVT.

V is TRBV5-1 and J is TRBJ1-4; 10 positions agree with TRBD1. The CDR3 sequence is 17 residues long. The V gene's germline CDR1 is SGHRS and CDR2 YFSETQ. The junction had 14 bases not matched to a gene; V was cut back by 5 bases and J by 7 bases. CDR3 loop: CASRDGGQGVLGEKLFF. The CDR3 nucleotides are TGCGCCAGCAGAGATGGAGGACAGGGGGTTTTAGGTGAAAAACTGTTTTTT.

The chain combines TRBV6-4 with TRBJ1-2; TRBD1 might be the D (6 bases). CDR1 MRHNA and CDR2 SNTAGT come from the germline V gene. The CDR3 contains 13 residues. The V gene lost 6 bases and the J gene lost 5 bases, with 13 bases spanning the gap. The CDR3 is CASRAGEGYGYTF. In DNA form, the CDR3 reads TGTGCCAGCAGAGCAGGGGAAGGATATGGCTACACCTTC.

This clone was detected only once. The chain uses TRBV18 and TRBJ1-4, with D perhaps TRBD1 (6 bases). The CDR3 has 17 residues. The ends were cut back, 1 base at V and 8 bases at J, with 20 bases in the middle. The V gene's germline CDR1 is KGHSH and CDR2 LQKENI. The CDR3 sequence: CASSPRILGGDHEKLFF. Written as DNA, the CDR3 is TGTGCCAGCTCACCACGCATTTTGGGGGGCGACCACGAAAAACTGTTTTTT.

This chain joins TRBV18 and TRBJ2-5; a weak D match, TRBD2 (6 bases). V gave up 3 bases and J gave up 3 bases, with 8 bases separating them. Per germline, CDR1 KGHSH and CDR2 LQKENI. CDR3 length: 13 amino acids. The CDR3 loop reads CASSPTGEETQYF. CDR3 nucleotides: TGTGCCAGCTCACCGACGGGGGAAGAGACCCAGTACTTC.

The chain's CDR3 is CASSFSGGHTGELFF. DNA of the CDR3: TGTGCCAGCAGTTTTAGCGGGGGGCATACCGGGGAGCTGTTTTTT. The J gene is TRBJ2-2, the V gene TRBV7-3, with 10 bases matching TRBD2. Germline V lookup: CDR1 SGHTA, CDR2 FQGTGA. The V gene end was trimmed by 6 bases and the J gene end by 5 bases; junction bases not matched to a gene: 6. The CDR3 consists of 15 residues.

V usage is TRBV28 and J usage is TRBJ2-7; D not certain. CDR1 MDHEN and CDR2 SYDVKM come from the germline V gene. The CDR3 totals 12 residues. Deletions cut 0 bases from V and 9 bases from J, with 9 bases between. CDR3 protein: CASSLWSGAQYV. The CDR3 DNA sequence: TGTGCCAGCAGTTTATGGTCGGGCGCGCAGTACGTC.

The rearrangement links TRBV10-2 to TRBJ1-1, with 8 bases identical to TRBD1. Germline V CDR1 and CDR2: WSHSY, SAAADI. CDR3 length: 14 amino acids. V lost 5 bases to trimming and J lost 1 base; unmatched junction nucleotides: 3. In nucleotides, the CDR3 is TGCGCCAGCAGTAACAGGGGGGCGAACACTGAAGCTTTCTTT. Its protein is CASSNRGANTEAFF.

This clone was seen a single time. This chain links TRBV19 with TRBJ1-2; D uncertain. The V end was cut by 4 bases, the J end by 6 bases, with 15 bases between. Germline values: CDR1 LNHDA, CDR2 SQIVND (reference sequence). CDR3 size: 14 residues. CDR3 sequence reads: CASSSRLGQDGYTF. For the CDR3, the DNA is TGTGCCAGTAGTAGCCGACTCGGGCAAGATGGCTACACCTTC.

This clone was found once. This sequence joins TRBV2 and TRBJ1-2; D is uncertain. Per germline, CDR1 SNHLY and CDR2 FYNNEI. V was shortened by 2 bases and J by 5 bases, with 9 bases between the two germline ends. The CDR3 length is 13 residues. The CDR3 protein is CASSENPEYGYTF. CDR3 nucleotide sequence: TGTGCCAGCAGTGAAAACCCCGAATATGGCTACACCTTC.

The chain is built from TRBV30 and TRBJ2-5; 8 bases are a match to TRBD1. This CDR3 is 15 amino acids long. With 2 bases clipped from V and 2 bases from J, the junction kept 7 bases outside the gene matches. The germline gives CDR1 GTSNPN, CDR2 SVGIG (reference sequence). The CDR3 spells CAWSHLWTGQETQYF. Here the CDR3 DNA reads TGTGCCTGGAGTCACTTATGGACAGGGCAAGAGACCCAGTACTTC.

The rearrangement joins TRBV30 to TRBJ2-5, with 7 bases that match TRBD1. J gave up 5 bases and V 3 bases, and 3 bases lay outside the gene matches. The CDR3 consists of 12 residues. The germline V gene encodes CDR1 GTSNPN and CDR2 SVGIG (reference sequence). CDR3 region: CAWRLDRETQYF. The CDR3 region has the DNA TGTGCCTGGAGACTGGACAGGGAGACCCAGTACTTC.